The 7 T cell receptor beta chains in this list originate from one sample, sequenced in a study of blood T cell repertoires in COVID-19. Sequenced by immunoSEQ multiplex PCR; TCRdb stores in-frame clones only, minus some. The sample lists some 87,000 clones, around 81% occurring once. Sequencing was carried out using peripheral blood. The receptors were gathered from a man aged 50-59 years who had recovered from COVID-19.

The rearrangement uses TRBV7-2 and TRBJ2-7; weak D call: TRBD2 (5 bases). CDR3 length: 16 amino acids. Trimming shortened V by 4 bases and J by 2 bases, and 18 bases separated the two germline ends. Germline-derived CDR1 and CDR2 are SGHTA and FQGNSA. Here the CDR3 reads CASSSSGILRAYEQYF. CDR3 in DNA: TGTGCCAGCAGCTCTAGTGGGATCTTGAGGGCCTACGAGCAGTACTTC. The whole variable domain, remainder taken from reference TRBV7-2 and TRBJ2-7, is GAGVSQSPSNKVTEKGKDVELRCDPISGHTALYWYRQSLGQGLEFLIYFQGNSAPDKSGLPSDRFSAERTGGSVSTLTIQRTQQEDSAVYLCASSSSGILRAYEQYFGPGTRLTVT.

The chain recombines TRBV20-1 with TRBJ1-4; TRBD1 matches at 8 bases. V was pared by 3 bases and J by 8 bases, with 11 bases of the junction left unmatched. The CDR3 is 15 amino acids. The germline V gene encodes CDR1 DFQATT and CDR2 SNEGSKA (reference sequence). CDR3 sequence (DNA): TGCAGTGCTAGTTGGTTGAGCAGGGGGCGCGAAAAACTGTTTTTT. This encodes CSASWLSRGREKLFF.

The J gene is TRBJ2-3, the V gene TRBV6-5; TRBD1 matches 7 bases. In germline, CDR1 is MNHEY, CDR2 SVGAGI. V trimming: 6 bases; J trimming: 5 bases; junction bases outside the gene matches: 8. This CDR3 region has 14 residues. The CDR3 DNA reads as TGTGCCAGCAGAGACAGGGCGATGGTAGATACGCAGTATTTT. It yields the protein CASRDRAMVDTQYF.

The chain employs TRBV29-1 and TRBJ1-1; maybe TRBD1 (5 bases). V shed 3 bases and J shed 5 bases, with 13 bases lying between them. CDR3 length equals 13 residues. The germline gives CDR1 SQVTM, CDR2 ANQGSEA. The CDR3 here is CSVDTGGGTEAFF. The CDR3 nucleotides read TGCAGCGTTGATACCGGGGGTGGGACTGAAGCTTTCTTT. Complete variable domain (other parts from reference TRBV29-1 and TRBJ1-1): SAVISQKPSRDICQRGTSLTIQCQVDSQVTMMFWYRQQPGQSLTLIATANQGSEATYESGFVIDKFPISRPNLTFSTLTVSNMSPEDSSIYLCSVDTGGGTEAFFGQGTRLTVV.

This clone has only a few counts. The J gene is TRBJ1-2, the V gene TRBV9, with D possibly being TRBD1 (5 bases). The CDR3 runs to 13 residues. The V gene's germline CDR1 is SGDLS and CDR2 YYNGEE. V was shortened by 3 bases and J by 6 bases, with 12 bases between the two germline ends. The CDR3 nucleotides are TGTGCCAGCAGCGGTCCTGCGGGGGATGGCTACACCTTC. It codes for CASSGPAGDGYTF.

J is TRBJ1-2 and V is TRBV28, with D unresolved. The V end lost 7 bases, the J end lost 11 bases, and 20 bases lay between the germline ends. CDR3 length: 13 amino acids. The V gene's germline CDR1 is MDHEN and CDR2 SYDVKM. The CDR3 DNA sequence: TGTGCCAGCACACGTTCCTCAGACCGGAGGTACACCTTC. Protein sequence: CASTRSSDRRYTF.

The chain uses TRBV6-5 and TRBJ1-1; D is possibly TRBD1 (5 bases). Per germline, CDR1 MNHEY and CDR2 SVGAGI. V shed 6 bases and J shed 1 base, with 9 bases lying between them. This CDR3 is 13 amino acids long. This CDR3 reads CASRYGQNTEAFF. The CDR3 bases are TGTGCCAGCAGGTACGGACAGAACACTGAAGCTTTCTTT.